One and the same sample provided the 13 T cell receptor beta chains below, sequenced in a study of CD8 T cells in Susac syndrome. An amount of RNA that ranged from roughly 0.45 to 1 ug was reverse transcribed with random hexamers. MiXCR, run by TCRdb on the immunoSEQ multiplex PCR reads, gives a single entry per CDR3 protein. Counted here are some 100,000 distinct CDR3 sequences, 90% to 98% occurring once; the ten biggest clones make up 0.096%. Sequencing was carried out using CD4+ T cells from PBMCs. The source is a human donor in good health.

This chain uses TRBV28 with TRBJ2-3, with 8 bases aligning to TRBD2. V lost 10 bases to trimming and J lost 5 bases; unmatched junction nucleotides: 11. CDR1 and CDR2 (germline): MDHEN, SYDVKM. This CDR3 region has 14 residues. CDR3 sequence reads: CATVRGGQRDTQYF. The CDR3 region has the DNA TGTGCCACCGTCCGGGGGGGGCAAAGAGATACGCAGTATTTT. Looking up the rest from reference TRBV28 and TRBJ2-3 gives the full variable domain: DVKVTQSSRYLVKRTGEKVFLECVQDMDHENMFWYRQDPGLGLRLIYFSYDVKMKEKGDIPEGYSVSREKKERFSLILESASTNQTSMYLCATVRGGQRDTQYFGPGTRLTVL.

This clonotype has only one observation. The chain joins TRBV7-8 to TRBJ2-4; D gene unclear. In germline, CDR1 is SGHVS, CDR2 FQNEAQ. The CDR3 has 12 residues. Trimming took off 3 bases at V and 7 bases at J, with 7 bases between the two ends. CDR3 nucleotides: TGTGCCAGCAGCTTGGGGATGAACATTCAGTACTTC. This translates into CASSLGMNIQYF.

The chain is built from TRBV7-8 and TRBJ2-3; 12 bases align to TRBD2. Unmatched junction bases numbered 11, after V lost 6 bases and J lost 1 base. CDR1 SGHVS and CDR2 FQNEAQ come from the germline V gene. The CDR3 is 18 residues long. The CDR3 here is CASRAPLLAGGGTDTQYF. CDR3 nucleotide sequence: TGTGCCAGCAGGGCCCCCTTACTAGCGGGGGGCGGCACAGATACGCAGTATTTT.

The CDR3 sequence: CASSLQGHSNQPQHF. Here the CDR3 DNA reads TGTGCCAGCAGCTTACAGGGCCATAGCAATCAGCCCCAGCATTTT. The chain recombines TRBV7-2 with TRBJ1-5; TRBD1 might be the D (5 bases). V was trimmed by 2 bases and J by 0 bases, leaving 8 bases between them. The CDR3 has 15 residues. The V gene's germline CDR1 is SGHTA and CDR2 FQGNSA.

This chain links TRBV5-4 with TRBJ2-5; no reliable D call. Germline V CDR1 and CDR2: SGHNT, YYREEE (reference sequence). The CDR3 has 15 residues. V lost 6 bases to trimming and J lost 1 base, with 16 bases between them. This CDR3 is CASTDQRASQETQYF. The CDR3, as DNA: TGTGCCAGCACTGACCAGCGAGCCTCCCAAGAGACCCAGTACTTC.

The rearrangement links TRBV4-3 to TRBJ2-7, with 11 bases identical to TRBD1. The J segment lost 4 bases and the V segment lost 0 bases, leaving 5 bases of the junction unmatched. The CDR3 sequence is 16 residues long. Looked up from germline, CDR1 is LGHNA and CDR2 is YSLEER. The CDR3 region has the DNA TGCGCCAGCAGCCAAGACATTAGGGACAGGGGGTACGAGCAGTACTTC. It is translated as CASSQDIRDRGYEQYF.

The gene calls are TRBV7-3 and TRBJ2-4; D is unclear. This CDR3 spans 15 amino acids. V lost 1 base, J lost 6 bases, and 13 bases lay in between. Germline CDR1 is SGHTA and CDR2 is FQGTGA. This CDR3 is CASSLNWGLRNIQYF. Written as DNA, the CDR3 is TGTGCCAGCAGCTTAAATTGGGGTTTGCGAAACATTCAGTACTTC.

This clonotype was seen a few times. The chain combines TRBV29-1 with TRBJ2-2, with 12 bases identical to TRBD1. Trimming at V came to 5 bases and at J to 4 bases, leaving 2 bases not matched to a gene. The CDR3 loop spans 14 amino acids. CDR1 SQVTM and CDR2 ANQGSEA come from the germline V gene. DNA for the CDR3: TGCAGCGTTCAGGGACAGGGGGCCACCGGGGAGCTGTTTTTT. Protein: CSVQGQGATGELFF.

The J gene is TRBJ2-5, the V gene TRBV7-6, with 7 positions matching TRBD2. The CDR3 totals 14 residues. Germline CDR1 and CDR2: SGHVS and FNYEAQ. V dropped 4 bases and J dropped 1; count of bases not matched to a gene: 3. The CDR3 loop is CASSSRTSQETQYF. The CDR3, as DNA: TGTGCCAGCAGCTCAAGGACTAGCCAAGAGACCCAGTACTTC.

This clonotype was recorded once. The DNA of the CDR3 is TGTGCCAGCAGCCAAGATCAAAGGAGGGGAAACTATGGCTACACCTTC. Protein: CASSQDQRRGNYGYTF. This chain joins TRBV4-2 and TRBJ1-2; a possible D gene is TRBD1 (5 bases). V was trimmed by 0 bases and J by 2 bases, leaving 13 bases between them. Germline V CDR1 and CDR2: LGHNA, YNFKEQ. CDR3 size: 16 residues.

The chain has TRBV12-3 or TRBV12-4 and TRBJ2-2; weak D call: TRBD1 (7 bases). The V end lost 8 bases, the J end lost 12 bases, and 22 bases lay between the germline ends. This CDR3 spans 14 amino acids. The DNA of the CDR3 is TGTGCCAGCGCACCAACCCGGCAGGGGGGAAAGCTGTTTTTT. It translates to CASAPTRQGGKLFF.

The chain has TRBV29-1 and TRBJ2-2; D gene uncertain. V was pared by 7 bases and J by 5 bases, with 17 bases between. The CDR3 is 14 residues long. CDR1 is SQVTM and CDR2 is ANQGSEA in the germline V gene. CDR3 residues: CSARSEGFTGELFF. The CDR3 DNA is TGCAGCGCCCGAAGCGAAGGGTTTACCGGGGAGCTGTTTTTT.

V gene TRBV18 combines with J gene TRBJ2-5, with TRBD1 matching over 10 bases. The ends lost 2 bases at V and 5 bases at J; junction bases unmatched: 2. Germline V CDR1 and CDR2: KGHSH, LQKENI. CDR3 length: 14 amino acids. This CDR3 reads CASSPATGGETQYF. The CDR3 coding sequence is TGTGCCAGCTCACCAGCGACAGGGGGCGAGACCCAGTACTTC.